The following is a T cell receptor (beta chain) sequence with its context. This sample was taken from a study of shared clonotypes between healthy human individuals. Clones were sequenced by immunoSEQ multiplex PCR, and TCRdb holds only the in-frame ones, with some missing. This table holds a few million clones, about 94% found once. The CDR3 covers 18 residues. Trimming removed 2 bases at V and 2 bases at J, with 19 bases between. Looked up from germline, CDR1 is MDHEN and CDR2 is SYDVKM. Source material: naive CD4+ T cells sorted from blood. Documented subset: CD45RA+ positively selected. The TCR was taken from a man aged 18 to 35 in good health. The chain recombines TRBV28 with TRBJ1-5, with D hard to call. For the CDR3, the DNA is TGTGCCAGCAGTTTAATTCGTCCAGGCAGCAAAGGCAATCAGCCCCAGCATTTT. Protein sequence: CASSLIRPGSKGNQPQHF.